This T cell receptor beta chain was documented in a study of shared clonotypes between healthy human individuals. Study in general: For every donor, three CD4 naive, three CD4 memory, two CD8 naive and one CD8 memory plates were used. Study results and caveats: On the whole, naive subsets had larger estimated richness than memory subsets had.

Note on this clone: Its antigen remains unidentified.

The CDR3 runs to 14 residues. Per the germline V gene, CDR1 is MNHNS and CDR2 is SASEGT. The germline V and J ends were trimmed by 8 bases and 1 base, with 13 bases remaining between them. Original data processing: Filtering was not the same, since immunoSEQ gave junction-only sequences without quality scores. Sequenced by immunoSEQ multiplex PCR; TCRdb stores in-frame clones only, minus some. V, J and clone size are those of that table, while D and trimming were read from the DNA. The table includes some 2.4 million clones, 93% detected once. Specimen: naive CD4+ T cells from PBMCs. Subset here: CD45RA+ positively selected. The chain recombines TRBV6-1 with TRBJ2-3; tentatively, D is TRBD1 or TRBD2 (6 bases each). This sequence originates from a man younger than 35 in good health. Some clones in this sample may be carry-over from other donors' samples. CDR3 sequence (DNA): TGTGCCAGCGGAGGGGGGATTGGCACAGATACGCAGTATTTT. This gives the protein CASGGGIGTDTQYF.